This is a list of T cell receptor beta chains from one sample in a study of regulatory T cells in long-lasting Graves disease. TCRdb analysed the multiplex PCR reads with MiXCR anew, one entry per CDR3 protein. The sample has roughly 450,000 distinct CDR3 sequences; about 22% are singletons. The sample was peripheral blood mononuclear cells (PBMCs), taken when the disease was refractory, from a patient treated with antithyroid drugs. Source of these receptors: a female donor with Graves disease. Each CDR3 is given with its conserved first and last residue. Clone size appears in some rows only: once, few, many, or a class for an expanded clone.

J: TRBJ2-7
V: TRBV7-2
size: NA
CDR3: CASSLAFRASGAGYEQYF

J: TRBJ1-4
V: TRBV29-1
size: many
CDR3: CSVEEQEGEKLFF

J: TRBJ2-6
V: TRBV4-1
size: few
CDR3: CASSQDGGRLLTF

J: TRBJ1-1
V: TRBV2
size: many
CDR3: CASRYEENTEAFF

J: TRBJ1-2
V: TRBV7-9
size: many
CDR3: CAGQSNYGYTF

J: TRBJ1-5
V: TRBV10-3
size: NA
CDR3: CAIRTRQVNQPQHF

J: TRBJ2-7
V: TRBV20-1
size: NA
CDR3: CSAPGLADYEQYF

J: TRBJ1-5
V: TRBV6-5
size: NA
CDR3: CASSYPISLRGPHSNQPQHF

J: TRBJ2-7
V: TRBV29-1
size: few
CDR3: CSVGPHTRKPYEQYF

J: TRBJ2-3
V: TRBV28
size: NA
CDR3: CASTARSTDTQYF

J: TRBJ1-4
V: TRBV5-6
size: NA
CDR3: CASSLMVGYEKLFF

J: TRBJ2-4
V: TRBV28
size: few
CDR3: CASTESQDGNIQYF

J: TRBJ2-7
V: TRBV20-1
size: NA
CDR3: CSARDLRDSPVEQYF

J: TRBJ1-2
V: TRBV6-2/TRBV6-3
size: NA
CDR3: CASSARDRGNYGYTF

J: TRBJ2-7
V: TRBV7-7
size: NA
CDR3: CASTRMRGQLPVEQYF

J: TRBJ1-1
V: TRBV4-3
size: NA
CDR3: CASSQGSQGTEAFF

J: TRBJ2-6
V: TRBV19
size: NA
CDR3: CASSIEFGDAGANVLTF

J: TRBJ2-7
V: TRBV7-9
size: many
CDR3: CASSLGRAGGEQYF

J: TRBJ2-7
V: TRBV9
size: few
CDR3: CASSAGQGFHEQYF

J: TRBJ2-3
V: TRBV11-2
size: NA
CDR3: CASGRAADTQYF

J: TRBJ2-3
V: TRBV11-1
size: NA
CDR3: CASSLRADSTDTQYF

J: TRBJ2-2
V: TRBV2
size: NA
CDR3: CASSPSGRNTGELFF

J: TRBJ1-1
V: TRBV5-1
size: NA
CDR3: CASSLVGGRQDTEAFF

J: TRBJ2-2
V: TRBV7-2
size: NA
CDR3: CASSSLWGNTGELFF

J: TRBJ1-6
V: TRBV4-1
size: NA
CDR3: CASRDGVTGINSPLHF

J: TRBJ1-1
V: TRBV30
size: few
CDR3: CAWSRTGLNTEAFF

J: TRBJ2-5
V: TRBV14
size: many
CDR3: CASSSRGLSLRETQYF

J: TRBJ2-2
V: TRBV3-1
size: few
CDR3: CASSQAGQGSGELFF

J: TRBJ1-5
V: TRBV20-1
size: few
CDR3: CSAVTAAGGGQPQHF

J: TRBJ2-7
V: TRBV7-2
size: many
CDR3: CASSLAGGREQYF

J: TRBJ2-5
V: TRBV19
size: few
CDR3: CASRNRGRETQYF

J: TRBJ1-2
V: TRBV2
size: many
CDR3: CASLQGGVYGYTF

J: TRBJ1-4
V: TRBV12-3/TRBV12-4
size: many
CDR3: CASSFTGREKLFF

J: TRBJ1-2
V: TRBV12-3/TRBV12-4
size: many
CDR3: CASTSDRDYGYTF

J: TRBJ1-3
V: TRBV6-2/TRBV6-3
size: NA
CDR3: CASSLDRQSSGNTIYF

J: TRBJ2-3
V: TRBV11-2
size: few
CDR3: CASSPQTGPYTDTQYF

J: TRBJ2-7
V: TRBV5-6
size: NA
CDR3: CASSLVVLAGSYEQYF

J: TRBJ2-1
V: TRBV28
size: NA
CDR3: CASSFYTGGGGEQFF

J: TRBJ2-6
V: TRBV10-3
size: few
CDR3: CAISESARGTGANVLTF

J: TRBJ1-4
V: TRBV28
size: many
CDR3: CASSPWDRAAEKLFF

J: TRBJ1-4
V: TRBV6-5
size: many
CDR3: CASSSSTGANEKLFF

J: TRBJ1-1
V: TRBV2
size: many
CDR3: CASSWGAEAFF

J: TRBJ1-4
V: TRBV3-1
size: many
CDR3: CASSQDVNSEKLFF

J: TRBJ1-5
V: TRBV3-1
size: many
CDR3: CASSQDGGQPQHF

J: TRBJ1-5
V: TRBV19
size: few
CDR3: CASNPPGQGLPPQHF

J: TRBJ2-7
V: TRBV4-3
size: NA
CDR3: CASSQDAGTSGRKDGYEQYF

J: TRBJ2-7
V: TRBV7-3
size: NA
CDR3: CASSSNSAASEQYF